Sequencing of this T cell receptor beta chain was carried out in a study of blood T cell repertoires in COVID-19. On the study more broadly: Collection of acute and convalescent COVID-19 samples took place in the United States, Italy and Spain. Nucleic acid was either cDNA or gDNA, and it came from T cells, B-cell-depleted T cells, or PBMCs.

From germline, CDR1 is SGDLS and CDR2 YYNGEE. The V and J ends lost 0 bases and 5 bases, in that order; junction bases with no gene match: 13. The CDR3 contains 17 residues. Authors' processing steps: Counts of nucleated cells, estimated from reference gene primer amplification, were obtained. Clones were sequenced by immunoSEQ multiplex PCR, and TCRdb holds only the in-frame ones, with some missing. From that table come the V and J calls and clone size; the DNA was used to work out D and trimming. Of 2,000 to 3,000 clones in the sample, about nine tenths were seen once. The chain joins TRBV9 to TRBJ2-5, with 7 nucleotides matching TRBD2. The sequence was collected from a man in his 70s with active COVID-19. Sequenced material: peripheral blood. CDR3 DNA: TGTGCCAGCAGCGTAGGGGCCAGGCGTCGGGGGGAGGAGACCCAGTACTTC. Its protein product is CASSVGARRRGEETQYF.